The 30 T cell receptor beta chains listed next were all sequenced from one sample in a study of shared clonotypes between healthy human individuals. Assay: immunoSEQ multiplex PCR; the TCRdb copy retains only in-frame clones and omits some. The sample includes over 2 million clones, around 92% seen only once; the top ten take 0.3% to 0.4%. Sequencing was performed on naive CD4+ T cells from PBMCs. Subset meaning: CD45RA+ positively selected. The receptors shown here come from a man aged 18 to 30 in good health. Some clones in this sample may be carry-over from other donors' samples.

J is TRBJ2-7 and V is TRBV7-9, with D perhaps assigned TRBD1 or TRBD2 (5 bases each). V lost 4 bases, J lost 3 bases, and 19 bases lay in between. This CDR3 comprises 16 residues. CDR1 is SEHNR, CDR2 FQNEAQ, per germline (reference sequence). CDR3 sequence (DNA): TGTGCCAGCAGCTCCCCGCGTGAGGGGAGTAGCTACGAGCAGTACTTC. It codes for CASSSPREGSSYEQYF.

The count of this clone is one. J is TRBJ1-2 and V is TRBV4-1, with D unresolved. The CDR3 runs to 14 residues. V lost 3 bases, J lost 0 bases, and 8 bases lay in between. Germline CDR1 MGHRA, CDR2 YSYEKL. CDR3 in DNA: TGCGCCAGCAGCCAGGAAGAATCTAACTATGGCTACACCTTC. This codes for CASSQEESNYGYTF.

V usage is TRBV5-1 and J usage is TRBJ1-2, with D possibly matching TRBD1 (6 bases). Deletions cut 2 bases from V and 8 bases from J, with 19 bases between. CDR3 length: 15 amino acids. CDR1 is SGHRS, CDR2 YFSETQ, per germline. CDR3 residues: CASSLTTGTYYGYTF. The CDR3 region has the DNA TGCGCCAGCAGCTTAACAACCGGGACATATTACGGCTACACCTTC.

V is TRBV6-1 and J is TRBJ1-4; TRBD1 matches at 11 bases. Germline-derived CDR1 and CDR2 are MNHNS and SASEGT. The CDR3 is 14 amino acids. V was clipped by 4 bases and J by 7 bases; unmatched bases: 2. The CDR3 here is CASSGDRGGEKLFF. Here the CDR3 DNA reads TGTGCCAGCAGTGGGGACAGGGGGGGTGAAAAACTGTTTTTT.

A remark on this clone: This specimen includes other DNA sequences encoding the same CDR3. The CDR3 DNA reads as TGTGCCAGCAGTGGTGGGGGTCTGGGGAACACTGAAGCTTTCTTT. Its protein product is CASSGGGLGNTEAFF. The rearrangement joins TRBV6-1 to TRBJ1-1; tentative D call: TRBD1 (5 bases). Germline-derived CDR1 and CDR2 are MNHNS and SASEGT. With 4 bases removed from V and 1 base from J, the gap between germline ends came to 13 bases. The CDR3 spans 15 residues.

The rearrangement joins TRBV11-3 to TRBJ2-7; D perhaps matches TRBD1 (5 bases). The CDR3 contains 15 residues. V lost 5 bases, J lost 3 bases, and 17 bases lay in between. Germline CDR1 and CDR2: SGHNT and YENEEA. The CDR3 sequence: CASSRLGAPYYEQYF. Here the CDR3 DNA reads TGTGCCAGCAGCCGACTTGGGGCGCCTTACTACGAGCAGTACTTC.

The chain uses TRBV10-3 and TRBJ1-5; no definite D call. The V gene's germline CDR1 is ENHRY and CDR2 SYGVKD. The germline V and J ends were trimmed by 0 bases and 7 bases, with 7 bases remaining between them. CDR3 size: 13 residues. The CDR3 bases are TGTGCCATCAGTGAGTCGACTTGGCAGCCCCAGCATTTT. Translation: CAISESTWQPQHF.

Remarks on this clone: The same CDR3 is also encoded by other DNA sequences in this sample. The V call is TRBV18, the J call TRBJ1-2, with TRBD1 matching 11 bases. From germline, CDR1 is KGHSH and CDR2 LQKENI. J gave up 7 bases and V 3 bases, and 4 bases lay outside the gene matches. The length of the CDR3 is 14 residues. CDR3 nucleotide sequence: TGTGCCAGCTCACCCGGACAGGGGGCATCTGGCTACACCTTC. Encoded protein: CASSPGQGASGYTF. Full variable domain (remainder filled in from reference TRBV18 and TRBJ1-2): NAGVMQNPRHLVRRRGQEARLRCSPMKGHSHVYWYRQLPEEGLKFMVYLQKENIIDESGMPKERFSAEFPKEGPSILRIQQVVRGDSAAYFCASSPGQGASGYTFGSGTRLTVV.

This chain links TRBV4-1 with TRBJ1-2, with 10 positions matching TRBD1. V shed 5 bases, J shed 6 bases, and the junction held 9 bases outside the gene matches. This CDR3 region has 15 residues. Germline CDR1 and CDR2: MGHRA and YSYEKL. The CDR3 DNA reads as TGCGCCAGCAGCTCCCGGGACAGGGGATATGATGGCTACACCTTC. Protein: CASSSRDRGYDGYTF.

A note on this clone: The sample contains more than one DNA sequence encoding this CDR3. This chain links TRBV5-1 with TRBJ2-1, with TRBD1 identical over 7 bases. Germline CDR1 SGHRS, CDR2 YFSETQ. V gave up 2 bases and J gave up 3 bases; unmatched junction bases: 2. The CDR3 is 14 residues long. CDR3 in amino acids: CASSLGTDYNEQFF. CDR3 DNA: TGCGCCAGCAGCTTAGGGACAGACTACAATGAGCAGTTCTTC.

The genes are TRBV28 and TRBJ2-5; 10 positions match TRBD1. This CDR3 comprises 16 residues. Unmatched junction bases numbered 8, after V lost 6 bases and J lost 1 base. Germline V CDR1 and CDR2: MDHEN, SYDVKM. Here the CDR3 reads CASSPGTGAPQETQYF. The CDR3 nucleotides read TGTGCCAGCAGCCCCGGGACAGGGGCCCCCCAAGAGACCCAGTACTTC.

The rearrangement joins TRBV7-9 to TRBJ2-1; D uncertain. Trimming stripped 1 base from V and 4 bases from J, with 17 bases between. In germline, CDR1 is SEHNR, CDR2 FQNEAQ (reference sequence). CDR3 size: 17 residues. In DNA form, the CDR3 reads TGTGCCAGCAGCTTAGGGCGGACGTCCGGCCGGTACAATGAGCAGTTCTTC. This encodes CASSLGRTSGRYNEQFF.

Note on this clone: This CDR3 is also generated by other DNA sequences in the sample. The chain employs TRBV6-5 and TRBJ1-4; 9 bases are shared with TRBD1. The V gene's germline CDR1 is MNHEY and CDR2 SVGAGI. The V segment lost 6 bases and the J segment 8 bases; nucleotides outside the gene matches: 4. The CDR3 spans 13 residues. DNA for the CDR3: TGTGCCAGCAGGGGGACAGGGCGGGAAAAACTGTTTTTT. It specifies CASRGTGREKLFF.

J is TRBJ2-7 and V is TRBV19; D not certain. This CDR3 is 12 amino acids long. Trimming cost V 5 bases and J 9 bases, with 14 bases left between them. The V gene's germline CDR1 is LNHDA and CDR2 SQIVND (reference sequence). CDR3 coding DNA: TGTGCCAGTAGTGTCTTCGGGTCCGGGCAGTACTTC. It yields the protein CASSVFGSGQYF. Filled out from reference TRBV19 and TRBJ2-7, the complete variable domain reads DGGITQSPKYLFRKEGQNVTLSCEQNLNHDAMYWYRQDPGQGLRLIYYSQIVNDFQKGDIAEGYSVSREKKESFPLTVTSAQKNPTAFYLCASSVFGSGQYFGPGTRLTVT.

Comments on this clone: The junction departs from germline at one end; a sequencing error may be responsible. The chain links TRBV6-1 to TRBJ2-1, with D perhaps TRBD1 or TRBD2 (5 bases each). There are 16 residues in the CDR3. Germline CDR1 reads MNHNS; CDR2 reads SASEGT. CDR3 region: CASSATGTRSSNEQFF. Written as DNA, the CDR3 is TGTGCCAGCAGTGCTACGGGGACCAGATCCTCCAATGAGCAGTTCTTC.

V is TRBV21-1 and J is TRBJ2-7; the tabulated D call, TRBD2, remains unverified against the DNA. TRBV21-1 is a listed pseudogene. The CDR3 runs 17 residues. This CDR3 is CASSKRGGTSGAYEQYF. CDR3 coding DNA: TGTGCCAGCAGCAAACGGGGAGGGACTAGCGGGGCCTACGAGCAGTACTTC.

The rearrangement links TRBV14 to TRBJ2-7, with a tentative D call TRBD1 (5 bases). Trimming removed 2 bases from V and 7 bases from J, with 6 bases in between. This CDR3 has 11 amino acids. CDR1 is SGHDN and CDR2 is FVKESK in the germline V gene. The CDR3 nucleotides are TGTGCCAGCAGCCAACAGGGTGAGCAGTACTTC. Its translation: CASSQQGEQYF.

Comment on this clone: The same CDR3 is also encoded by other DNA sequences in this sample. Here the CDR3 DNA reads TGTGCCAGCAGTGAAAGAACAGATCAAGAGACCCAGTACTTC. Translating it yields CASSERTDQETQYF. This rearrangement joins TRBV2 to TRBJ2-5; D ambiguous. Trimming pared 2 bases from V and 2 bases from J, leaving 9 bases between. CDR3 length equals 14 residues. The V gene's germline CDR1 is SNHLY and CDR2 FYNNEI.

The chain recombines TRBV4-2 with TRBJ1-1; TRBD1 matches 7 bases. CDR1 and CDR2 from the germline V gene are LGHNA and YNFKEQ. The CDR3 covers 12 residues. The J segment lost 6 bases and the V segment lost 4 bases, leaving 2 bases of the junction unmatched. The CDR3, as DNA: TGTGCCAGCAGCCCGGGGACAGCTGAAGCTTTCTTT. Translation: CASSPGTAEAFF.

The chain has TRBV28 and TRBJ1-1; D possibly corresponds to TRBD1 (5 bases). Germline V gene data show CDR1 as MDHEN and CDR2 as SYDVKM. Trimming removed 4 bases at V and 5 bases at J, with 29 bases between. This CDR3 has 19 amino acids. The CDR3, as DNA: TGTGCCAGCAGTTCGGTAGAGTGGGCAGGGAGCAGAAGAGGGACTGAAGCTTTCTTT. As protein: CASSSVEWAGSRRGTEAFF. Looking up the rest from reference TRBV28 and TRBJ1-1 gives the full variable domain: DVKVTQSSRYLVKRTGEKVFLECVQDMDHENMFWYRQDPGLGLRLIYFSYDVKMKEKGDIPEGYSVSREKKERFSLILESASTNQTSMYLCASSSVEWAGSRRGTEAFFGQGTRLTVV.

The chain carries TRBV7-9 and TRBJ2-7, with TRBD2 matching over 8 bases. V trimming: 6 bases; J trimming: 3 bases; junction bases outside the gene matches: 10. The CDR3 is made up of 15 amino acids. In germline, CDR1 is SEHNR, CDR2 FQNEAQ (reference sequence). The DNA of the CDR3 is TGTGCCAGCAGTTTCCCCGGGACTAGGGTCTACGAGCAGTACTTC. Translating it yields CASSFPGTRVYEQYF. The full variable domain, its missing parts supplied by reference TRBV7-9 and TRBJ2-7, is DTGVSQNPRHKITKRGQNVTFRCDPISEHNRLYWYRQTLGQGPEFLTYFQNEAQLEKSRLLSDRFSAERPKGSFSTLEIQRTEQGDSAMYLCASSFPGTRVYEQYFGPGTRLTVT.

The V call is TRBV29-1, the J call TRBJ1-1, with unresolved D. Trimming took off 3 bases at V and 4 bases at J, with 15 bases between the two ends. Germline V lookup: CDR1 SQVTM, CDR2 ANQGSEA. This CDR3 contains 14 residues. CDR3 coding DNA: TGCAGCGTTGAGTTGCCGGCGAGTTTCACTGAAGCTTTCTTT. It yields the protein CSVELPASFTEAFF.

The chain uses TRBV7-9 and TRBJ2-5; a possible D gene is TRBD1 (6 bases). Trimming pared 6 bases from V and 2 bases from J, leaving 13 bases between. This CDR3 spans 14 amino acids. Per the germline V gene, CDR1 is SEHNR and CDR2 is FQNEAQ (reference sequence). The CDR3 nucleotides read TGTGCCAGCAGACACGGGACACCTCAAGAGACCCAGTACTTC. Translation gives CASRHGTPQETQYF.

V gene TRBV4-2 combines with J gene TRBJ2-3, with a weak D call TRBD2 (6 bases). This CDR3 is 17 amino acids long. The germline CDR1 and CDR2 sequences are LGHNA and YNFKEQ. V was clipped by 2 bases and J by 0 bases, with 15 bases between them. CDR3: CASSQQRTTTSTDTQYF. The CDR3 coding sequence is TGTGCCAGCAGCCAACAAAGGACTACCACTAGCACAGATACGCAGTATTTT.

The gene calls are TRBV4-1 and TRBJ2-1; TRBD2 matches at 9 bases. Germline V gene sequence: CDR1 MGHRA, CDR2 YSYEKL. The CDR3 has 17 amino acids. J gave up 3 bases and V 0 bases, and 6 bases lay outside the gene matches. CDR3 region: CASSQDELAGHYNEQFF. CDR3 DNA: TGCGCCAGCAGCCAAGATGAACTAGCGGGCCACTACAATGAGCAGTTCTTC.

Regarding this clone: Other DNA sequences within the sample encode an identical CDR3. The gene calls are TRBV5-1 and TRBJ1-1, with D possibly TRBD1 on 5 matching bases. Deletions cut 4 bases from V and 1 base from J, with 8 bases between. Germline CDR1 SGHRS, CDR2 YFSETQ. This CDR3 comprises 13 residues. DNA for the CDR3: TGCGCCAGCAGCGCTACAGGGAACACTGAAGCTTTCTTT. Protein product: CASSATGNTEAFF.

The rearrangement links TRBV27 to TRBJ1-4; TRBD1 matches at 11 bases. In germline, CDR1 is MNHEY, CDR2 SMNVEV (reference sequence). V trimming: 5 bases; J trimming: 4 bases; junction bases outside the gene matches: 6. This CDR3 spans 16 amino acids. CDR3 coding DNA: TGTGCCAGCAGTAGAGGACAGGGGGCGGGTAATGAAAAACTGTTTTTT. Translating it yields CASSRGQGAGNEKLFF.

The rearrangement links TRBV27 to TRBJ1-6; D is undetermined. V dropped 6 bases and J dropped 9 bases, with 15 bases sitting between them. Germline V CDR1 and CDR2: MNHEY, SMNVEV (reference sequence). The CDR3 has 14 amino acids. The CDR3 DNA sequence: TGTGCCAGCAGCCCCTCCGGGTACAGTTCACCCCTCCACTTT. Its translation is CASSPSGYSSPLHF.

This clone came up once. This chain links TRBV5-5 with TRBJ1-1; 9 positions match TRBD1. After removal of 3 bases from V and 7 bases from J, the junction contained 10 bases not matched to a gene. This CDR3 is built from 15 residues. In germline, CDR1 is SGHKS, CDR2 YYEKEE (reference sequence). DNA of the CDR3: TGTGCCAGCAGCTCGCTGGACAGGGGATATGGTGAAGCTTTCTTT. Translation: CASSSLDRGYGEAFF.

The chain carries TRBV5-4 and TRBJ2-1; D perhaps matches TRBD1 (7 bases). Trimming took 5 bases from V and 12 from J, leaving 30 bases between them. Germline-derived CDR1 and CDR2 are SGHNT and YYREEE (reference sequence). This CDR3 spans 17 amino acids. The CDR3 is CASSPTAEGARTSLQFF. In DNA, the CDR3 is TGTGCCAGCAGTCCAACCGCGGAGGGGGCGAGAACGTCCTTGCAGTTCTTC.